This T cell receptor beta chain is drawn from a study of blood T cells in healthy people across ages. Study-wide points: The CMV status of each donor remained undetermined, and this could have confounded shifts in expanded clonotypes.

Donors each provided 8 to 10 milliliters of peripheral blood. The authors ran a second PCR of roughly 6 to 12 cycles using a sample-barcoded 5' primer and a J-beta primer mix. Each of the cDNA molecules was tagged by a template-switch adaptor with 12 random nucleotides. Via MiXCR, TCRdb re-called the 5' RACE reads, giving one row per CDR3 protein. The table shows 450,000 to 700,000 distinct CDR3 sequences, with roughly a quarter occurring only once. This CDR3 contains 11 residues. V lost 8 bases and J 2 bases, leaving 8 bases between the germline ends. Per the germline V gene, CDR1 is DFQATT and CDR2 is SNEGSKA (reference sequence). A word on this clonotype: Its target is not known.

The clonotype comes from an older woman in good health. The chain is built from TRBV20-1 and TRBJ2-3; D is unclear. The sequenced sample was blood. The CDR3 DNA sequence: TGCAGTCTAAGGCTCACAGATACGCAGTATTTT. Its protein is CSLRLTDTQYF.